These T cell receptor beta chains were read from a single sample in a study of T cells in Graves' hyperthyroidism and ophthalmopathy. One entry per CDR3 protein results from TCRdb running MiXCR on the multiplex PCR reads. The table lists 300,000 to 500,000 distinct CDR3 sequences, roughly 13% of them singletons. The sample consisted of blood. Receptors were obtained from a man between 50 and 59 years old with Graves' ophthalmopathy. CDR3s include the opening cysteine and the closing phenylalanine or tryptophan. A D gene is named only where the DNA matches it firmly. Not all rows give a size; the values are once, few, many and, for expanded clones, a class.

abundance	v_gene	d_gene	j_gene	CDR3nt	CDR3aa
many	TRBV6-1	TRBD2	TRBJ2-1	TGTGCCAGCAGTGATTTCTCCCGGGAGGGCAGCAATGAGCAGTTCTTC	CASSDFSREGSNEQFF
few	TRBV30	TRBD2	TRBJ2-3	TGTGCCTGGAGTGTTGGGACTAACGCAGATACGCAGTATTTT	CAWSVGTNADTQYF
many	TRBV7-9	TRBD2	TRBJ2-3	TGTGCCAGCAGCCAAGGGACTAGACTAGATACGCAGTATTTT	CASSQGTRLDTQYF
-	TRBV11-1	TRBD2	TRBJ2-2	TGTGCCAGCAGCTGGACTAGCAACACCGGGGAGCTGTTTTTT	CASSWTSNTGELFF
many	TRBV28	-	TRBJ1-1	TGTGCCAGCAGTCCGAGGACACTTCGGTACACTGAAGCTTTCTTT	CASSPRTLRYTEAFF
many	TRBV30	-	TRBJ2-3	TGTGCCTGGAGCCTCAGTGTCTTCGATACGCAGTATTTT	CAWSLSVFDTQYF
many	TRBV28	-	TRBJ2-2	TGTGCCACTAGAGGACGGGAGAACACCGGGGAGCTGTTTTTT	CATRGRENTGELFF
many	TRBV18	-	TRBJ1-1	TGTGCCAGCTCAGCACACAAAGACACTGAAGCTTTCTTT	CASSAHKDTEAFF
-	TRBV4-1	-	TRBJ2-1	TGCGCCAGCAGCTCCCTCTGGCCGTCCAATGAGCAGTTCTTC	CASSSLWPSNEQFF
few	TRBV29-1	-	TRBJ2-1	TGCAGCGTTGATTTGGGCAGGGAAAGATACAATGAGCAGTTCTTC	CSVDLGRERYNEQFF
-	TRBV5-1	-	TRBJ1-4	TGCGCCAGCAGCTTGGCCTTGACCACCAAGGGGACTGAAAAACTGTTTTTT	CASSLALTTKGTEKLFF
many	TRBV20-1	-	TRBJ1-1	TGCAGGGGAGGACGGGACACTGAAGCTTTCTTT	CRGGRDTEAFF
many	TRBV20-1	TRBD1	TRBJ1-1	TGCAGTGCTAGGAGGGACCAGGGGGCTGAAGCTTTCTTT	CSARRDQGAEAFF
many	TRBV3-1	TRBD2	TRBJ2-1	TGTGCCAGCAGCCAATCGAGACTAGCGGGAGTGGGTGAGCAGTTCTTC	CASSQSRLAGVGEQFF
many	TRBV20-1	TRBD2	TRBJ2-5	TGCAGTGCTAGAGATCCTAGCGGGAGGAAGTCCGTGTGGGAGACCCAGTACTTC	CSARDPSGRKSVWETQYF
many	TRBV2	TRBD2	TRBJ2-7	TGTGCCAGCAGTGAATTCGGTTGGACTAGTAGGCAGTACTTC	CASSEFGWTSRQYF
-	TRBV5-1	TRBD2	TRBJ2-3	TGCGCCAGCAGCTTGGCCGGGGCTAGCGGATCAGATACGCAGTATTTT	CASSLAGASGSDTQYF
few	TRBV5-1	TRBD1	TRBJ1-5	TGCGCCAGCAGCAGGGACAGGGTAGGTCTTGGTCAGCCCCAGCATTTT	CASSRDRVGLGQPQHF
-	TRBV3-1	-	TRBJ2-6	TGTGCCAGCTCTGGGGCCAACGTCCTGACTTTC	CASSGANVLTF
-	TRBV6-1	-	TRBJ1-1	TGTGCCAGCAGTGAATCCGGGGGCCGACGTGACACTGAAGCTTTCTTT	CASSESGGRRDTEAFF
few	TRBV10-1	TRBD2	TRBJ2-3	TGCGCCAGCAGCGACAGGACTAGCGGGATATTCAACTCGGATACGCAGTATTTT	CASSDRTSGIFNSDTQYF
few	TRBV9	-	TRBJ1-6	TGTGCCAGCAGCGCCGACGAGACAGCTTCACCCCTCCACTTT	CASSADETASPLHF
-	TRBV20-1	TRBD2	TRBJ2-1	TGCAGTGCTAGAGATGGGCCAGCGGGGTACAATGAGCAGTTCTTC	CSARDGPAGYNEQFF
few	TRBV7-8	-	TRBJ2-7	TGTGCCAGCATCCGGGGTAGCCCTACCCCGCCTGGATCCTACGAGCAGTACTTC	CASIRGSPTPPGSYEQYF
-	TRBV6-1	-	TRBJ2-7	TGTGCCAGCAGCGCTATGGCTAGGTCCTACGAGCAGTACTTC	CASSAMARSYEQYF
many	TRBV12-3/TRBV12-4	TRBD1	TRBJ1-3	TGTGCCAGCAGGGATCAGGGGGTATGGGGAAACACCATATATTTT	CASRDQGVWGNTIYF
many	TRBV2	-	TRBJ1-2	TGTGCCAGCAGTGAAGAATCGGGGAGGGATGGCTACACCTTC	CASSEESGRDGYTF
few	TRBV7-9	TRBD1	TRBJ1-2	TGTGCCAGCAGCTCGTACTCAGGGGGAACTAAGGTACTCTATGGCTACACCTTC	CASSSYSGGTKVLYGYTF
many	TRBV5-1	-	TRBJ2-5	TGCGCCAGCAGCCCAAGTCTAGACTACCAGGGCCCTGAGACCCAGTACTTC	CASSPSLDYQGPETQYF
few	TRBV29-1	-	TRBJ2-7	TGCAGCGTTGAAGATCTTGGGGACGGAAGCTCCTACGAGCAGTACTTC	CSVEDLGDGSSYEQYF
-	TRBV7-9	TRBD2	TRBJ2-7	TGTGCCAGCAGCTTTAGCGGGAGGGGAAACGAGCAGTACTTC	CASSFSGRGNEQYF
few	TRBV11-2	TRBD1	TRBJ2-1	TGTGCCAGCAGCTTAAACCTCGGACAGGGGCAACTAAATGAGCAGTTCTTC	CASSLNLGQGQLNEQFF
many	TRBV11-2	TRBD1	TRBJ1-5	TGTGCCAGCAGCCCGGACAGGGATCAGCCCCAGCATTTT	CASSPDRDQPQHF
many	TRBV9	TRBD2	TRBJ2-1	TGTGCCAGCAGCGTTTCGGGGACTAGCGGAGGGAGTGAGCAGTTCTTC	CASSVSGTSGGSEQFF
many	TRBV7-9	TRBD2	TRBJ2-1	TGTGCCAGCAGCCCTAGACTAGCGAGGGGCAATGAGCAGTTCTTC	CASSPRLARGNEQFF
many	TRBV29-1	TRBD2	TRBJ2-3	TGCAGCGTTGAAGTGGCGGGAGTAGGGTCAGATACGCAGTATTTT	CSVEVAGVGSDTQYF
many	TRBV3-1	-	TRBJ2-7	TGTGCCAGCAGCCAACGGTACGAGCAGTACTTC	CASSQRYEQYF
many	TRBV20-1	TRBD2	TRBJ2-1	TGCAGTGCTAGGAAGCGGGGCCAATACAATGAGCAGTTCTTC	CSARKRGQYNEQFF
-	TRBV24-1	-	TRBJ2-5	TGTGCCACCAGTGACGCTGAGGCAGCCCAAGAGACCCAGTACTTC	CATSDAEAAQETQYF
few	TRBV29-1	-	TRBJ1-4	TGCAGCGTTGAAGCTAAAAACGGGTACGGAAAACTGTTTTTT	CSVEAKNGYGKLFF
many	TRBV28	-	TRBJ2-7	TGTGCCACCGCACCGGCGGGACACACCTACGAGCAGTACTTC	CATAPAGHTYEQYF
many	TRBV28	-	TRBJ2-2	TGTGCCAGCAGTTTTCCCCGGTTTGATAACACCGGGGAGCTGTTTTTT	CASSFPRFDNTGELFF
many	TRBV5-1	TRBD2	TRBJ2-7	TGCGCCAGCAGCGGCGGGACTAGCAGATACGAGCAGTACTTC	CASSGGTSRYEQYF
many	TRBV5-1	-	TRBJ2-7	TGCGCCAGCAGCGCGGGACAGACCTACGAGCAGTACTTC	CASSAGQTYEQYF
-	TRBV24-1	-	TRBJ2-3	TGTGCCACCAGTGGGGGGCCTCCCACAGATACGCAGTATTTT	CATSGGPPTDTQYF
-	TRBV19	TRBD1	TRBJ1-5	TGTGCCAGTAGTATCCTACAGGGGGCTTCTCAGCCCCAGCATTTT	CASSILQGASQPQHF
many	TRBV28	TRBD1	TRBJ2-7	TGTGCCAGCAGTTTATGGAGCCAGGGACAGCACGAGCAGTACTTC	CASSLWSQGQHEQYF
-	TRBV6-1	TRBD1	TRBJ1-5	TGTGCCAGCAGCCACAGACAGGGAAATCAGCCCCAGCATTTT	CASSHRQGNQPQHF
few	TRBV20-1	-	TRBJ1-5	TGCAGTGCTAGAGATGCGGGAAGGGGAAGCAATCAGCCCCAGCATTTT	CSARDAGRGSNQPQHF
few	TRBV4-2	-	TRBJ2-6	TGTGCCAGCAGCCAAGACTACGGTACCAACGTCCTGACTTTC	CASSQDYGTNVLTF
many	TRBV5-1	-	TRBJ2-3	TGCGCCAGCAGCTTGAATTTTCGGGGCACAGATACGCAGTATTTT	CASSLNFRGTDTQYF
many	TRBV5-4	TRBD2	TRBJ2-1	TGTGCCAGCAGCCCGCTAGCGGGCCCCTCCTACAATGAGCAGTTCTTC	CASSPLAGPSYNEQFF
-	TRBV6-2/TRBV6-3	-	TRBJ2-1	TGTGCCAGCAGTTACGGGTCAGCGGTAGAGGGTGAGCAGTTCTTC	CASSYGSAVEGEQFF
-	TRBV12-3/TRBV12-4	TRBD2	TRBJ2-1	TGTGCCAGCATCCTCACAGCGGGACCCTCCTACAATGAGCAGTTCTTC	CASILTAGPSYNEQFF
many	TRBV4-1	-	TRBJ1-1	TGCGCCAGCAGCCAAGGGGCCCTGAGCACTGAAGCTTTCTTT	CASSQGALSTEAFF